The sample holds one count of the clone carrying this T cell receptor (beta chain). CDR1 and CDR2 (germline): LGHNA, YNFKEQ. The CDR3 is 14 residues long. V gave up 1 base and J gave up 4 bases, with 10 bases separating them. The data derive from a study of blood T cell repertoires in COVID-19. TCRdb keeps only in-frame clones here, not all; method: immunoSEQ multiplex PCR. The repertoire includes more than 100,000 clones, about 90% of them detected once, and roughly 30% sits in the top ten. The sequencing sample was made of peripheral blood. The sequence came from a woman in her seventies with acute or convalescent COVID-19. The V call is TRBV4-2, the J call TRBJ1-2, with a possible D match to TRBD1 (6 bases). CDR3 DNA: TGTGCCAGCAGCCAAGTGGGCAGGGGCTATGGCTACACCTTC. This translates into CASSQVGRGYGYTF.